The sequence of this TCR beta chain was determined in a study of cytotoxic CD8 clonotypes in ibrutinib-treated CLL. Study overall: Response samples were drawn at a median of about eleven months of treatment, range 6 to 36. Study findings and constraints: Baseline values of clonality outstripped age-matched healthy donors and followed circulating CD8+ T-cell counts.

There are 16 residues in the CDR3. V lost 1 base and J lost 5; bases outside the gene matches: 8. Germline V gives CDR1 MGHRA, CDR2 YSYEKL. This clone was seen more than once but under ten times. Its antigen is still unknown. The data were produced by immunoSEQ multiplex PCR, yet TCRdb's version contains in-frame clones alone and is incomplete. The profile covers about 200,000 clones, with 75% to 85% appearing a single time and about an eighth taken by the ten largest. The sequence was collected from a human donor with chronic lymphocytic leukemia. The V gene is TRBV4-1, the J gene TRBJ2-7; 10 bases align to TRBD2. This material consisted of PBMCs, taken after 12 months of ibrutinib treatment. The CDR3 region is CASSQGQRGGWDEQYF. CDR3 sequence (DNA): TGCGCCAGCAGCCAAGGACAGCGGGGGGGCTGGGACGAGCAGTACTTC.